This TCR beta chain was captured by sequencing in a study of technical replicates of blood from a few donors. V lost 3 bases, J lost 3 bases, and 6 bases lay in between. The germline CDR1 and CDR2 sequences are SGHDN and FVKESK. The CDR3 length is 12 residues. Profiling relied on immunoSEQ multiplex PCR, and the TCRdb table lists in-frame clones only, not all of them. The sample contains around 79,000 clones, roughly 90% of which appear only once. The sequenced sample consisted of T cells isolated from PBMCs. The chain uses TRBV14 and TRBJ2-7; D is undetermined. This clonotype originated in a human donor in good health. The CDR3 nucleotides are TGTGCCAGCAGCCAGGGCAGCTACGAGCAGTACTTC. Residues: CASSQGSYEQYF.